The sequence of this TCR beta chain was determined in a study of cytomegalovirus exposure and HLA in healthy donors. The primer mix had 60 Vbeta and 13 Jbeta primers. Some clones are missing from TCRdb's copy, which holds only in-frame ones; the method was immunoSEQ multiplex PCR. The sample consists of about 140,000 clones, nearly 10% of them appearing once. There are 17 residues in the CDR3. Per germline, CDR1 SEHNR and CDR2 FQNEAQ (reference sequence). V was cut by 3 bases and J by 1 base, with 17 bases left in between. This clone was picked up a small number of times. This rearrangement joins TRBV7-9 to TRBJ2-3, with TRBD1 as a possible D gene (7 bases). This clonotype originated in a man aged 45-60 years in good health and CMV-seronegative. Sample: PBMCs. The CDR3 DNA sequence: TGTGCCAGCAGCTTCTCGCTTACAGGGGAGGGCACAGATACGCAGTATTTT. Protein sequence: CASSFSLTGEGTDTQYF.